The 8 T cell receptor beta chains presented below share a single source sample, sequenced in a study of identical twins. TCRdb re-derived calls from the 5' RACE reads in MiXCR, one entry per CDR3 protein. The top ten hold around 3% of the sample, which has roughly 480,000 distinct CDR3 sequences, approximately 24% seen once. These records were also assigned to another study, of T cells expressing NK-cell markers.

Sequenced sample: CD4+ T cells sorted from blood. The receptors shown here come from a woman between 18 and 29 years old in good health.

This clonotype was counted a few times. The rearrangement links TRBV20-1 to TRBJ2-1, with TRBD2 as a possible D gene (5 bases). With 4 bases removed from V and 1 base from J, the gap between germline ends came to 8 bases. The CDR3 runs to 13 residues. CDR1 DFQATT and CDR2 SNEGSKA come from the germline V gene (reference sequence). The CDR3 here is CSAMDSSYNEQFF. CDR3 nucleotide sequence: TGCAGTGCTATGGACTCGTCCTACAATGAGCAGTTCTTC.

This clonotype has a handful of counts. The CDR3 nucleotides are TGTGCCAGCAGACTAGCGCTAACCAAAAACATTCAGTACTTC. It specifies CASRLALTKNIQYF. This sequence joins TRBV2 and TRBJ2-4, with 7 bases lining up with TRBD2. The CDR3 covers 14 residues. V dropped 6 bases and J dropped 2; count of bases not matched to a gene: 4. Germline CDR1 is SNHLY and CDR2 is FYNNEI.

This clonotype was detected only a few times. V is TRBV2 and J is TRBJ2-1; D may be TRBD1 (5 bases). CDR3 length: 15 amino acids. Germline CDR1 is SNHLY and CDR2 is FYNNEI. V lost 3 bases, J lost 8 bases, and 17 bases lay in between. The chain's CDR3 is CASSDGRVGFDEQFF. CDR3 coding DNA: TGTGCCAGCAGTGATGGCAGGGTGGGTTTCGATGAGCAGTTCTTC.

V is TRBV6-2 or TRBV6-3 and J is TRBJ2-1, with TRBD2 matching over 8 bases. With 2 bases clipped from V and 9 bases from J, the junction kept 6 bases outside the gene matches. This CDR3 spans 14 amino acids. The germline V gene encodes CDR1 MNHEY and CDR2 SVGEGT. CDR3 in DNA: TGTGCCAGCAGTTACAGCGGGAGAGTAGCTGAGCAGTTCTTC. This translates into CASSYSGRVAEQFF.

Here the CDR3 reads CASSLVRAGTDTQYF. The CDR3 DNA reads as TGTGCCAGCAGCTTAGTCAGGGCGGGGACAGATACGCAGTATTTT. The genes are TRBV7-2 and TRBJ2-3, with a weak D call TRBD2 (6 bases). Germline CDR1 is SGHTA and CDR2 is FQGNSA. V was pared by 1 base and J by 3 bases, with 11 bases between. The CDR3 has 15 residues.

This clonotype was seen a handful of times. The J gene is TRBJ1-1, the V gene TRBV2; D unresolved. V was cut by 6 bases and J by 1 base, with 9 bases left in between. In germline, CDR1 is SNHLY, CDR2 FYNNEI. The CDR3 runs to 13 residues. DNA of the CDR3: TGTGCCAGCAGCGAGGATGCGAACACTGAAGCTTTCTTT. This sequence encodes CASSEDANTEAFF.

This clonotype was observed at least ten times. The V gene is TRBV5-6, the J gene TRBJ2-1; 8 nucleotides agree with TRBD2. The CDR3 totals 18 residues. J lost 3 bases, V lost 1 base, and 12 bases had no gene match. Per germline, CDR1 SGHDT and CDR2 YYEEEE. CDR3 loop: CASSLPQREFGGYNEQFF. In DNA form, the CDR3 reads TGTGCCAGCAGCTTGCCGCAGCGGGAGTTCGGGGGCTACAATGAGCAGTTCTTC.

CDR3 region: CSVNRGPKEKLFF. The CDR3, as DNA: TGCAGCGTTAACAGGGGGCCCAAAGAAAAACTGTTTTTT. The rearrangement uses TRBV29-1 and TRBJ1-4; 9 bases fit TRBD1. This CDR3 is built from 13 residues. Germline V gene data show CDR1 as SQVTM and CDR2 as ANQGSEA. With 5 bases clipped from V and 8 bases from J, the junction kept 6 bases outside the gene matches.